This TCR beta chain was recorded in a study of cytomegalovirus exposure and HLA in healthy donors. Healthy people donating bone marrow made up the donors. To note about this clone: The antigen is undetermined.

Findings and limits, study-wide: Information on immune exposure was restricted to one variable (CMV serostatus). As a later analysis revealed, the rate of TCR association differed by HLA locus, with DRB1 most and HLA-C fewest.

This PCR relied on a set of 60 Vbeta primers and 13 Jbeta primers. Here immunoSEQ multiplex PCR was the method, and the copy in TCRdb shows in-frame clones only, minus some. The sample lists some 240,000 clones, 78% seen once, with 3.8% in the top ten. Trimming pared 4 bases from V and 4 bases from J, leaving 18 bases between. The germline V gene encodes CDR1 LNHNV and CDR2 YYDKDF (reference sequence). The CDR3 runs to 16 residues. J is TRBJ2-3 and V is TRBV15; D remains unclear. This sequence originates from a male donor in good health and CMV-seronegative. Sequenced input: PBMCs. The CDR3, as DNA: TGTGCCACCAGCACTCTCCATGGTAGATCCCCAGATACGCAGTATTTT. Translation: CATSTLHGRSPDTQYF.